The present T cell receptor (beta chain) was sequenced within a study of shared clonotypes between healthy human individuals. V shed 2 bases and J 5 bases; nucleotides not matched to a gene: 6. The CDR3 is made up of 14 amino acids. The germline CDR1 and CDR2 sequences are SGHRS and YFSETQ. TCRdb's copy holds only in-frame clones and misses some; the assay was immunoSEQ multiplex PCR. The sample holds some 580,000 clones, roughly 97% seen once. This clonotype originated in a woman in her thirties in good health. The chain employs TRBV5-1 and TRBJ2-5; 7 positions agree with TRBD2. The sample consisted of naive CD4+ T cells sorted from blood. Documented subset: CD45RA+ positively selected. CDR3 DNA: TGCGCCAGCAGCTTAGGGAGGGCCCGGGAGACCCAGTACTTC. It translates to CASSLGRARETQYF.